These T cell receptor beta chains were read from a single sample in a study of Ad26.COV2.S vaccination and SARS-CoV-2 variants. TCRdb's copy holds only in-frame clones and misses some; the assay was immunoSEQ multiplex PCR. The sample yields 400,000 to 500,000 clones, roughly 90% seen once. The sequencing used peripheral blood, collected in a trial of Ad26.COV2.S vaccine versus placebo. These receptor sequences come from a person aged 18 to 59 who received the Ad26.COV2.S COVID-19 vaccine or a placebo. Both conserved end residues are part of each CDR3. The D gene is left open where the match is weak. Not every row has a clone size; where given, it reads once, few, many or a size class.

v_gene	d_gene	abundance	j_gene	CDR3aa	CDR3nt
TRBV10-1	.	.	TRBJ1-2	CARLFIAVKVCGGYTF	TGCGCCAGACTCTTTATAGCAGTGAAGGTATGCGGAGGCTACACCTTC
TRBV10-3	.	once	TRBJ2-1	CAISGGGVQNEQFF	TGTGCCATCAGTGGGGGGGGCGTTCAGAATGAGCAGTTCTTC
TRBV11-2	.	few	TRBJ2-2	CASSSLRLNTGELFF	TGTGCCAGCAGCTCCCTCCGGTTGAACACCGGGGAGCTGTTTTTT
TRBV2	.	few	TRBJ1-5	CASQDTNQPQHF	TGTGCCAGTCAGGACACCAATCAGCCCCAGCATTTT
TRBV7-9	TRBD2	.	TRBJ2-7	CASSFRVAGNYEQYF	TGTGCCAGCAGCTTCCGGGTAGCGGGGAACTACGAGCAGTACTTC
TRBV4-1	.	.	TRBJ2-2	CASSQDHRGAWTGELFF	TGCGCCAGCAGCCAAGATCATCGGGGGGCGTGGACCGGGGAGCTGTTTTTT
TRBV28	.	.	TRBJ1-1	CASSPPRAGTEAFF	TGTGCCAGCAGTCCGCCCAGGGCGGGCACTGAAGCTTTCTTT
TRBV6-1	.	.	TRBJ2-5	CASSEQQGGGMETQYF	TGTGCCAGCAGTGAACAACAGGGTGGGGGAATGGAGACCCAGTACTTC
TRBV6-5	.	.	TRBJ1-3	CASRGGSPGNTIYF	TGTGCCAGCAGGGGAGGGTCCCCTGGAAACACCATATATTTT
TRBV7-3	.	.	TRBJ2-1	CASSLSGPGNEQFF	TGTGCCAGCAGCTTAAGTGGACCGGGCAATGAGCAGTTCTTC
TRBV11-2	.	.	TRBJ1-6	CASSLEAGVNNSPLHF	TGTGCCAGCAGCTTAGAAGCTGGGGTTAATAATTCACCCCTCCACTTT
TRBV7-9	TRBD1	.	TRBJ2-3	CASSWTGSLTDTQYF	TGTGCCAGCAGCTGGACAGGGTCACTCACAGATACGCAGTATTTT
TRBV6-5	.	.	TRBJ2-2	CASSRSNTGELFF	TGTGCCAGCAGTCGCTCGAACACCGGGGAGCTGTTTTTT
TRBV11-1	.	.	TRBJ1-6	CASSLGQKDSPLHF	TGTGCCAGCAGCTTAGGCCAGAAAGATTCACCCCTCCACTTT
TRBV21-1	.	.	TRBJ2-7	CASPEGLQHEQYF	TGTGCCAGCCCAGAGGGGCTACAACACGAGCAGTACTTC
TRBV11-2	.	.	TRBJ2-7	CASSDYHGRPSYEQYF	TGTGCCAGCAGCGACTACCACGGCCGACCCTCCTACGAGCAGTACTTC
TRBV23-1	.	once	TRBJ2-1	CASSQAAIADNEQFF	TGCGCCAGCAGTCAAGCCGCAATAGCTGACAATGAGCAGTTCTTC
TRBV7-9	.	few	TRBJ2-7	CASSPLGTLVYEQYF	TGTGCCAGCAGCCCACTCGGGACATTGGTTTACGAGCAGTACTTC
TRBV27	.	.	TRBJ2-1	CASSLSRGNEQFF	TGTGCCAGCAGTTTATCGCGGGGCAATGAGCAGTTCTTC
TRBV7-6	.	.	TRBJ2-5	CASSFGQQPETQYF	TGTGCCAGCAGCTTCGGACAGCAACCAGAGACCCAGTACTTC
TRBV5-5	.	.	TRBJ2-7	CASSLGSATYEQYF	TGTGCCAGCAGCTTGGGTTCGGCAACGTACGAGCAGTACTTC
TRBV5-1	.	.	TRBJ1-2	CASSLDVTLFGYTF	TGCGCCAGCAGCTTGGATGTGACCTTATTTGGCTACACCTTC
TRBV7-8	.	few	TRBJ1-4	CASGEAEKLFF	TGTGCCAGCGGGGAAGCGGAAAAACTGTTTTTT
TRBV4-3	TRBD1	.	TRBJ1-4	CASSQRQGGEKLFF	TGCGCCAGCAGCCAGCGACAGGGAGGGGAAAAACTGTTTTTT
TRBV4-1	.	.	TRBJ1-3	CASSQVRGSGNTIYF	TGCGCCAGCAGCCAAGTAAGGGGCTCTGGAAACACCATATATTTT
TRBV6-5	.	.	TRBJ1-4	CASRPMATNEKLFF	TGTGCCAGCAGACCAATGGCAACTAATGAAAAACTGTTTTTT
TRBV19	TRBD1	.	TRBJ1-2	CASSTGQGVGGYTF	TGTGCCAGTAGTACGGGACAGGGGGTTGGCGGCTACACCTTC
TRBV21-1	.	.	TRBJ2-3	CASSNEGCGGSTDTQYF	TGTGCCAGCAGCAATGAGGGGTGCGGGGGAAGCACAGATACGCAGTATTTT
TRBV5-4	.	.	TRBJ1-1	CASSPLREGDTEAFF	TGTGCCAGCAGCCCCCTCCGGGAAGGGGACACTGAAGCTTTCTTT
TRBV5-6	TRBD1	once	TRBJ1-3	CASTQGTVSGNTIYF	TGTGCCAGCACCCAGGGGACAGTCTCTGGAAACACCATATATTTT
TRBV7-8	.	.	TRBJ2-3	CASSNWTVPRSPDTQYF	TGTGCCAGCAGCAACTGGACGGTCCCCCGGTCCCCAGATACGCAGTATTTT
TRBV7-3	.	once	TRBJ2-1	CASSALQGPFSYEQFF	TGTGCCAGCAGCGCCTTACAGGGCCCCTTTTCGTATGAGCAGTTCTTC
TRBV19	.	once	TRBJ2-3	CASKDRHGADTQYF	TGTGCCAGCAAGGACAGACATGGGGCAGATACGCAGTATTTT
TRBV28	TRBD2	.	TRBJ2-3	CASSLLTSGGVADTQYF	TGTGCCAGCAGTTTGCTAACTAGCGGGGGCGTCGCAGATACGCAGTATTTT
TRBV28	.	.	TRBJ2-3	CASSFRRGSTDTQYF	TGTGCCAGCAGTTTTCGGCGGGGAAGCACAGATACGCAGTATTTT
TRBV7-3	.	.	TRBJ2-3	CASSLTREDTQYF	TGTGCCAGCAGCTTAACCCGGGAGGATACGCAGTATTTT
TRBV7-9	TRBD1	.	TRBJ1-2	CASSGRLREGQDYGYTF	TGTGCCAGCAGCGGGCGACTCCGGGAGGGACAGGACTATGGCTACACCTTC
TRBV19	TRBD2	.	TRBJ2-5	CASSRLAGGQETQYF	TGTGCCAGTAGTAGACTAGCGGGGGGTCAAGAGACCCAGTACTTC
TRBV19	TRBD2	.	TRBJ2-3	CASSLRLAGGHLSTQYF	TGTGCCAGTAGTCTTCGACTAGCGGGGGGGCATCTAAGTACGCAGTATTTT
TRBV19	.	once	TRBJ2-1	CASSAGQYNEQFF	TGTGCCAGTAGTGCGGGGCAGTACAATGAGCAGTTCTTC
TRBV5-4	TRBD1	.	TRBJ1-3	CASSLEGARGNTIYF	TGTGCCAGCAGCTTGGAGGGGGCGCGTGGAAACACCATATATTTT
TRBV18	.	.	TRBJ2-1	CASSRGGINEQFF	TGTGCCAGCTCACGGGGGGGCATCAATGAGCAGTTCTTC
TRBV7-3	.	once	TRBJ1-1	CASSLEYNTEAFF	TGTGCCAGCAGCTTAGAGTACAACACTGAAGCTTTCTTT
TRBV15	.	once	TRBJ1-1	CATSRGGGPAEAFF	TGTGCCACCAGCAGAGGAGGGGGGCCCGCTGAAGCTTTCTTT
TRBV7-8	.	.	TRBJ1-5	CASSFIRSLSNQPQHF	TGTGCCAGCAGCTTTATTCGATCGCTGAGCAATCAGCCCCAGCATTTT
TRBV12-5	.	.	TRBJ1-2	CASGLGRGTNYGYTF	TGTGCTAGTGGTTTAGGCAGGGGTACTAACTATGGCTACACCTTC
TRBV24-1	TRBD1	once	TRBJ2-1	CATRDRAYNEQFF	TGTGCCACCCGGGACAGGGCCTACAATGAGCAGTTCTTC
TRBV19	.	.	TRBJ1-2	CASSIRPANYGYTF	TGTGCCAGTAGTATTAGGCCCGCGAACTATGGCTACACCTTC
TRBV30	.	.	TRBJ2-5	CAWNIGTQPGTQYF	TGTGCCTGGAATATCGGGACTCAACCAGGGACCCAGTACTTC
TRBV6-5	TRBD2	.	TRBJ2-7	CASSYLAGGLYEQYF	TGTGCCAGCAGTTACTTGGCGGGGGGTCTCTACGAGCAGTACTTC
TRBV5-8	.	.	TRBJ2-7	CASSLGKVLYYEQYF	TGTGCCAGCAGCTTGGGGAAGGTCCTATACTACGAGCAGTACTTC
TRBV2	.	.	TRBJ1-6	CASSVNREASPLHF	TGTGCCAGCAGTGTGAACAGGGAGGCTTCACCCCTCCACTTT
TRBV3-1/TRBV3-2	.	.	TRBJ2-1	CASSQGGSNEQFF	TGTGCCAGCAGCCAAGGGGGTAGCAATGAGCAGTTCTTC
TRBV28	TRBD2	once	TRBJ2-1	CASSKTSGTKSEQFF	TGTGCCAGCAGTAAGACTAGCGGGACGAAGAGTGAGCAGTTCTTC
TRBV28	.	few	TRBJ1-1	CAVVMNTEAFF	TGTGCGGTTGTTATGAACACTGAAGCTTTCTTT
TRBV19	.	.	TRBJ2-7	CASSMTAETAFYEQYF	TGTGCCAGTAGTATGACCGCCGAGACAGCATTCTACGAGCAGTACTTC
TRBV9	TRBD2	.	TRBJ2-3	CASSVVASGGTDTQYF	TGTGCCAGCAGCGTAGTTGCTAGCGGGGGTACCGATACGCAGTATTTT